The present T cell receptor beta chain was sequenced within a study of molecular identifiers for immune sequencing clone quantification. On the study more broadly: In replicates, RNA taken from roughly 21,000 or 96,000 naive CD8 cells was divided five ways, and four portions underwent sequencing. Overall study findings and caveats: Sizes of highly expanded clones could be underestimated through identical TCRs sharing a barcode.

TCRdb re-derived calls from the PCR reads in MiXCR, one entry per CDR3 protein. The table includes roughly 630,000 distinct CDR3 sequences, 25% detected once. Germline CDR1 reads MNHEY; CDR2 reads SMNVEV (reference sequence). This CDR3 has 15 residues. As for this clonotype: Its antigen is undetermined. Germline and junction disagree at one end, which may indicate a read error.

This TCR was recovered from a human donor in good health. Some libraries in this study had Jurkat cell RNA spiked in. The sequenced sample was naive CD8+ T cells from blood, with Jurkat cell RNA spiked in. The subset is: FACS-sorted CD8+CD4-CCR7+CD45RA+ naive T cells. The chain joins TRBV27 to TRBJ2-5; D is possibly TRBD1 (5 bases). The DNA for the CDR3 is TGTGCCAGCAGTTTAGGTCCCTTGGGGCAAGAGCCCCAGTACTTC. This codes for CASSLGPLGQEPQYF.